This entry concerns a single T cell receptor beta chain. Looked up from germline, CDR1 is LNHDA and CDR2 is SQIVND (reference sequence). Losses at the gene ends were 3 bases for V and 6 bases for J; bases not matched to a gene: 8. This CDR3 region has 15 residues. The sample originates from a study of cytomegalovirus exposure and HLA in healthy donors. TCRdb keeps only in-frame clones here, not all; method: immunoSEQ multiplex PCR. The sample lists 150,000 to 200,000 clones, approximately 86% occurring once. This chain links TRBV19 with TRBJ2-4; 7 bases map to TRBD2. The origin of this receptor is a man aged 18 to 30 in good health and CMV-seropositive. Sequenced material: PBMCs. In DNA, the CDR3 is TGTGCCAGTAGTATTTATGGGGTAGCGGGAAACATTCAGTACTTC. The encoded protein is CASSIYGVAGNIQYF.